Listed here are 18 T cell receptor beta chains from one sample, sequenced in a study of T cells in localized non-small cell lung cancer. Assay used: immunoSEQ multiplex PCR; TCRdb lists only in-frame clones, some missing. The data show 40,000 to 60,000 clones, roughly 86% seen once. The sample in question was PBMCs, obtained before any cancer treatment. The receptor source for this set is a female donor with stage II lung adenocarcinoma.

This clone was seen a handful of times. This chain joins TRBV7-2 and TRBJ2-2; the D gene is possibly TRBD2 (6 bases). The germline CDR1 and CDR2 sequences are SGHTA and FQGNSA. This CDR3 region has 15 residues. The V and J ends lost 1 base and 1 base respectively, with 7 bases between them. CDR3 region: CASSLGGVNTGELFF. The CDR3 DNA follows: TGTGCCAGCAGCTTAGGGGGGGTGAACACCGGGGAGCTGTTTTTT.

V usage is TRBV19 and J usage is TRBJ1-1, with D perhaps matching TRBD1 (6 bases). V was cut by 6 bases and J by 1 base, with 9 bases left in between. CDR3 length equals 13 residues. The V gene's germline CDR1 is LNHDA and CDR2 SQIVND (reference sequence). CDR3 sequence: CASSTTGNTEAFF. The CDR3 DNA sequence: TGTGCCAGTAGCACGACAGGGAACACTGAAGCTTTCTTT.

V gene TRBV5-1 combines with J gene TRBJ1-6, with unresolved D. The CDR3 runs 14 residues. Trimming removed 0 bases from V and 8 bases from J, with 9 bases in between. CDR1 and CDR2 from the germline V gene are SGHRS and YFSETQ. DNA for the CDR3: TGCGCCAGCAGCTTGGTTTCCGGGGATTCACCCCTCCACTTT. Translating it yields CASSLVSGDSPLHF.

The gene calls are TRBV2 and TRBJ1-1, with unresolved D. This CDR3 has 13 residues. The germline gives CDR1 SNHLY, CDR2 FYNNEI. Trimming left V 7 bases short and J 3 bases short, with 12 bases between. The DNA of the CDR3 is TGTGCCAGCAAGGTTTATGGGGACACTGAAGCTTTCTTT. This translates into CASKVYGDTEAFF. The complete variable domain, with remaining parts taken from reference TRBV2 and TRBJ1-1, reads EPEVTQTPSHQVTQMGQEVILRCVPISNHLYFYWYRQILGQKVEFLVSFYNNEISEKSEIFDDQFSVERPDGSNFTLKIRSTKLEDSAMYFCASKVYGDTEAFFGQGTRLTVV.

The chain recombines TRBV27 with TRBJ2-2; D gene unclear. The CDR3 has 13 residues. Per the germline V gene, CDR1 is MNHEY and CDR2 is SMNVEV (reference sequence). V was cut by 6 bases and J by 4 bases, with 9 bases left in between. CDR3 loop: CASREWSTGELFF. For the CDR3, the DNA is TGTGCCAGCAGAGAATGGAGCACCGGGGAGCTGTTTTTT.

This clone has a single count. The V call is TRBV29-1, the J call TRBJ2-7; maybe TRBD2 (5 bases). This CDR3 region has 12 residues. CDR1 and CDR2 (germline): SQVTM, ANQGSEA. Between the trimmed V and J ends, which lost 7 bases and 3 bases, there was a span of 13 bases. CDR3 bases: TGCAGCGCCCGGGGATCTTACTACGAGCAGTACTTC. This sequence encodes CSARGSYYEQYF.

This clone was observed a single time. The chain combines TRBV7-6 with TRBJ2-3; 8 bases are shared with TRBD1. V lost 9 bases, J lost 1 base, and 9 bases stayed unmatched. There are 15 residues in the CDR3. Germline V CDR1 and CDR2: SGHVS, FNYEAQ. CDR3 loop: CASMNTGGRTDTQYF. CDR3 nucleotide sequence: TGTGCCAGTATGAACACAGGGGGTCGCACAGATACGCAGTATTTT.

The CDR3 loop reads CASSPETGPYEQYF. The CDR3 nucleotides read TGTGCCAGCTCACCCGAGACAGGTCCATACGAGCAGTACTTC. The chain has TRBV18 and TRBJ2-7; D may be TRBD1 (6 bases). The V gene lost 3 bases and the J gene lost 4 bases, with 13 bases spanning the gap. CDR1 KGHSH and CDR2 LQKENI come from the germline V gene. The CDR3 runs to 14 residues. Based on the CDR3 plus reference TRBV18 and TRBJ2-7, the full variable domain is NAGVMQNPRHLVRRRGQEARLRCSPMKGHSHVYWYRQLPEEGLKFMVYLQKENIIDESGMPKERFSAEFPKEGPSILRIQQVVRGDSAAYFCASSPETGPYEQYFGPGTRLTVT.

The chain is built from TRBV29-1 and TRBJ2-3, with TRBD1 matching over 9 bases. The CDR3 runs 15 residues. Germline V lookup: CDR1 SQVTM, CDR2 ANQGSEA. Trimming at V came to 3 bases and at J to 4 bases, leaving 8 bases not matched to a gene. The CDR3 nucleotides are TGCAGCGTTGAGTTAGGTACAGGGGGCGCAGATACGCAGTATTTT. It is translated as CSVELGTGGADTQYF.

This chain links TRBV9 with TRBJ1-2; D may be TRBD1 (6 bases). The length of the CDR3 is 14 residues. V shed 4 bases and J shed 3 bases, with 13 bases lying between them. Germline V CDR1 and CDR2: SGDLS, YYNGEE. The CDR3 nucleotides are TGTGCCAGCAGCATAATTCCAGGGGACTATGGCTACACCTTC. Translation gives CASSIIPGDYGYTF.

The genes are TRBV2 and TRBJ1-4, with TRBD1 as a possible D gene (5 bases). This CDR3 has 16 residues. The V and J ends lost 3 bases and 0 bases respectively, with 11 bases between them. Germline CDR1 reads SNHLY; CDR2 reads FYNNEI. The CDR3: CASSERQPATNEKLFF. The CDR3 bases are TGTGCCAGCAGTGAGCGACAGCCCGCAACTAATGAAAAACTGTTTTTT. Combining the CDR3 with reference TRBV2 and TRBJ1-4 gives the whole variable domain EPEVTQTPSHQVTQMGQEVILRCVPISNHLYFYWYRQILGQKVEFLVSFYNNEISEKSEIFDDQFSVERPDGSNFTLKIRSTKLEDSAMYFCASSERQPATNEKLFFGSGTQLSVL.

The V call is TRBV5-1, the J call TRBJ2-3; TRBD2 matches 15 bases. Germline V gene sequence: CDR1 SGHRS, CDR2 YFSETQ. The CDR3 contains 16 residues. J gave up 6 bases and V 3 bases, and 5 bases lay outside the gene matches. CDR3 sequence: CASSSSGTSGGDTQYF. The CDR3 DNA sequence: TGCGCCAGCAGCTCATCCGGGACTAGCGGGGGGGATACGCAGTATTTT. The entire variable domain, with the rest obtained from reference TRBV5-1 and TRBJ2-3, is as follows: KAGVTQTPRYLIKTRGQQVTLSCSPISGHRSVSWYQQTPGQGLQFLFEYFSETQRNKGNFPGRFSGRQFSNSRSEMNVSTLELGDSALYLCASSSSGTSGGDTQYFGPGTRLTVL.

V gene TRBV5-1 combines with J gene TRBJ1-1, with a tentative D call TRBD1 (6 bases). Per the germline V gene, CDR1 is SGHRS and CDR2 is YFSETQ. With 4 bases removed from V and 3 bases from J, the gap between germline ends came to 10 bases. The CDR3 is made up of 13 amino acids. CDR3 DNA: TGCGCCAGCAGCCAAAAGGGGGACACTGAAGCTTTCTTT. Protein product: CASSQKGDTEAFF.

About this clone itself: The junction and the germline gene differ at one end; a read error may be behind it. The chain is built from TRBV2 and TRBJ2-7, with 15 nucleotides matching TRBD2. Germline CDR1 SNHLY, CDR2 FYNNEI. The CDR3 has 12 residues. The CDR3 sequence is CASRPGLAGGSF. CDR3 DNA: TGTGCCAGCAGGCCGGGACTAGCGGGAGGTTCCTTC.

This clone appeared once. In DNA, the CDR3 is TGTGCCAGCAACCTACTAGCGGTGACCTACGAGCAGTACTTC. This encodes CASNLLAVTYEQYF. The chain links TRBV2 to TRBJ2-7; TRBD2 matches 8 bases. The CDR3 extends over 14 amino acids. V gave up 7 bases and J gave up 2 bases; unmatched junction bases: 7. Looked up from germline, CDR1 is SNHLY and CDR2 is FYNNEI.

This clone showed up just once. The chain combines TRBV18 with TRBJ1-6, with 9 positions matching TRBD1. Germline trimming cut 3 bases from V and 9 bases from J; bases unmatched to any gene: 6. From germline, CDR1 is KGHSH and CDR2 LQKENI. This CDR3 has 15 residues. The CDR3 DNA follows: TGTGCCAGCTCACCTGTCCCGGGACAGGGTTCACCCCTCCACTTT. Translating it yields CASSPVPGQGSPLHF.

The V call is TRBV7-9, the J call TRBJ2-5, with unresolved D. The CDR3 contains 13 residues. V shed 5 bases and J shed 1 base, with 8 bases lying between them. CDR1 is SEHNR and CDR2 is FQNEAQ in the germline V gene (reference sequence). CDR3 nucleotide sequence: TGTGCCAGCAGCGACGGTGTCCAAGAGACCCAGTACTTC. Encoded protein: CASSDGVQETQYF.

The chain is built from TRBV7-3 and TRBJ2-7; 10 nucleotides agree with TRBD1. CDR3 size: 15 residues. Germline V gives CDR1 SGHTA, CDR2 FQGTGA. V dropped 0 bases and J dropped 4; count of bases not matched to a gene: 3. The CDR3 region has the DNA TGTGCCAGCAGCTTAACAGGGACAGGGGATTACGAGCAGTACTTC. It encodes CASSLTGTGDYEQYF.